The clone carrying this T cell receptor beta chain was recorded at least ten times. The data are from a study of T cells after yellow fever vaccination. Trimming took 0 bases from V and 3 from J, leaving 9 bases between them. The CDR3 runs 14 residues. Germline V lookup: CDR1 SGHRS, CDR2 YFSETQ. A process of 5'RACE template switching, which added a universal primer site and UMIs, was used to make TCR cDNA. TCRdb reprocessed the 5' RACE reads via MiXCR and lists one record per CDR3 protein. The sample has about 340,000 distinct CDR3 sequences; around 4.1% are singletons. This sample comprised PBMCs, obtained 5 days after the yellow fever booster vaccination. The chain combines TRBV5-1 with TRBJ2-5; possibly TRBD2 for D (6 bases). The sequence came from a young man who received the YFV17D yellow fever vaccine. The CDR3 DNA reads TGCGCCAGCAGCTTGGTTGCGGGGAAAGAGACCCAGTACTTC. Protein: CASSLVAGKETQYF. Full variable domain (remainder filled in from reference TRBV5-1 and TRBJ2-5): KAGVTQTPRYLIKTRGQQVTLSCSPISGHRSVSWYQQTPGQGLQFLFEYFSETQRNKGNFPGRFSGRQFSNSRSEMNVSTLELGDSALYLCASSLVAGKETQYFGPGTRLLVL.